A single T cell receptor (beta chain) is shown here with its context. Profiled with immunoSEQ multiplex PCR; TCRdb holds only in-frame clones, not every one. Among 650,000 to 800,000 clones listed, approximately 90% were seen once. The J segment lost 0 bases and the V segment lost 4 bases, leaving 12 bases of the junction unmatched. Germline lookup yields CDR1 SSHAT and CDR2 FNYEAQ (reference sequence). CDR3 size: 19 residues. This sample was included in a study of blood T cell repertoires in COVID-19. Across the whole study: COVID-19 samples, acute and convalescent, were from the United States, Italy and Spain. T cells, B-cell-depleted T cells, or PBMCs provided the cDNA or gDNA that served as material.

J is TRBJ1-3 and V is TRBV7-7; TRBD1 matches 10 bases. The sequenced material came from peripheral blood. This TCR came from a young woman with acute or convalescent COVID-19. For the CDR3, the DNA is TGTGCCAGCAGCTCCGACCTTTGGGGACAGGGGAGCTCTGGAAACACCATATATTTT. Its protein is CASSSDLWGQGSSGNTIYF.